This TCR beta chain was retrieved from a study of blood T cells in healthy people across ages. Study-level findings and limits: Versus aged donors, long-lived donors had higher diversity and more naive CD4+ cells.

This clonotype occurred many times. Its antigen is not identified. Germline V lookup: CDR1 SGHTA, CDR2 FQGNSA. The CDR3 loop spans 17 amino acids. Between the trimmed V and J ends, which lost 1 base and 0 bases, there was a span of 13 bases. The extraction recovered at least 5.5 micrograms of total RNA per sample. The second PCR ran roughly 7 to 12 cycles with a sample-barcoded 5' primer and J-beta primers. One entry per CDR3 protein, called by TCRdb with MiXCR from the 5' RACE reads. The data contain 550,000 to 750,000 distinct CDR3 sequences, roughly 21% of them singletons. The J gene is TRBJ2-4, the V gene TRBV7-2; D is perhaps TRBD1 (6 bases). Sequencing used blood. The sequence came from a man aged 65-85 years in good health. The CDR3 protein is CASSLESTGLAKNIQYF. The CDR3 DNA follows: TGTGCCAGCAGCTTAGAGTCGACAGGACTAGCCAAAAACATTCAGTACTTC.